This T cell receptor (beta chain) appears in the sequencing data of a study of shared clonotypes between healthy human individuals. Turning to the study itself: Each donor contributed plates that comprised three CD4 naive, three CD4 memory, two CD8 naive and one CD8 memory.

Profiling relied on immunoSEQ multiplex PCR, and the TCRdb table lists in-frame clones only, not all of them. Here the sample spans roughly 700,000 clones, about 92% being singletons. V gave up 0 bases and J gave up 2 bases, with 9 bases separating them. The CDR3 consists of 14 residues. Germline V lookup: CDR1 SGHRS, CDR2 YFSETQ. The J gene is TRBJ2-7, the V gene TRBV5-1; D may match TRBD1 or TRBD2 (5 bases each). This receptor was taken from a man younger than 30 in good health. Some clones in this sample may be carry-over from other donors' samples. The specimen sequenced was memory CD8+ T cells from PBMCs. Documented subset: CD45RO+ cells pooled with CCR7-negative TemRA cells. CDR3 region: CASSLEGRTYEQYF. The CDR3 region has the DNA TGCGCCAGCAGCTTGGAGGGACGGACCTACGAGCAGTACTTC. Drawing the rest from reference TRBV5-1 and TRBJ2-7, the complete variable domain is KAGVTQTPRYLIKTRGQQVTLSCSPISGHRSVSWYQQTPGQGLQFLFEYFSETQRNKGNFPGRFSGRQFSNSRSEMNVSTLELGDSALYLCASSLEGRTYEQYFGPGTRLTVT.